The 20 T cell receptor beta chains listed next were all sequenced from one sample in a study of blood T cell repertoires in COVID-19. Data came from immunoSEQ multiplex PCR; TCRdb stores just in-frame clones and leaves some out. The sample includes some 71,000 clones, around 83% seen only once; the top ten take approximately 20%. The sample comprised peripheral blood. The receptor set was obtained from a woman between 45 and 65 years old with acute or convalescent COVID-19.

The chain carries TRBV5-5 and TRBJ1-5, with D perhaps TRBD1 (6 bases). This CDR3 contains 16 residues. V dropped 1 base and J dropped 2 bases, with 13 bases sitting between them. The germline CDR1 and CDR2 sequences are SGHKS and YYEKEE (reference sequence). The CDR3 nucleotides are TGTGCCAGCAGCTTGAGGGCGGGGGCGCGCAATCAGCCCCAGCATTTT. Amino acid sequence: CASSLRAGARNQPQHF.

The J gene is TRBJ2-7, the V gene TRBV5-1; 11 positions agree with TRBD2. The CDR3 extends over 15 amino acids. Germline assignment: CDR1 SGHRS and CDR2 YFSETQ. Unmatched junction bases numbered 4, after V lost 4 bases and J lost 1 base. CDR3 DNA: TGCGCCAGCAGCAGCGGGACTAGCGGATCCTACGAGCAGTACTTC. This gives the protein CASSSGTSGSYEQYF.

This clone was seen a handful of times. V and J are TRBV5-6 and TRBJ1-2; tentative D call: TRBD1 (6 bases). The germline V gene has CDR1 SGHDT and CDR2 YYEEEE. The CDR3 covers 14 residues. With 0 bases removed from V and 6 bases from J, the gap between germline ends came to 12 bases. The CDR3 DNA follows: TGTGCCAGCAGCTTGGCCAGGGCAGGGGATGGCTACACCTTC. It yields the protein CASSLARAGDGYTF.

The rearrangement joins TRBV9 to TRBJ2-3; 10 nucleotides line up with TRBD2. CDR3 length equals 19 residues. The V gene's germline CDR1 is SGDLS and CDR2 YYNGEE. The V gene end was trimmed by 4 bases and the J gene end by 4 bases; junction bases not matched to a gene: 18. The CDR3 DNA reads as TGTGCCAGCAGCCTCCAGCGGGGGGGCTCGTCTGTGGGCGCAGATACGCAGTATTTT. This translates into CASSLQRGGSSVGADTQYF.

The chain has TRBV7-8 and TRBJ2-2; perhaps TRBD2 as D (5 bases). The CDR3 contains 16 residues. Trimming took off 5 bases at V and 2 bases at J, with 15 bases between the two ends. Germline V CDR1 and CDR2: SGHVS, FQNEAQ. CDR3 region: CASSVRRGSNTGELFF. The CDR3 DNA is TGTGCCAGCAGCGTACGACGGGGTTCAAACACCGGGGAGCTGTTTTTT.

The chain has TRBV14 and TRBJ2-5; tentative D call: TRBD2 (6 bases). Deletions cut 4 bases from V and 3 bases from J, with 9 bases between. Germline V CDR1 and CDR2: SGHDN, FVKESK. CDR3 length: 13 amino acids. CDR3 residues: CASSPGLKETQYF. The CDR3 DNA reads as TGTGCCAGCAGCCCGGGACTCAAAGAGACCCAGTACTTC.

A remark on this clone: Different DNA sequences within this sample yield the same CDR3. CDR3 DNA: TGTGCCAGCAGTTTACGCGTGCGGGGCACAGATACGCAGTATTTT. Its protein is CASSLRVRGTDTQYF. The rearrangement links TRBV27 to TRBJ2-3; maybe TRBD2 (5 bases). The V gene's germline CDR1 is MNHEY and CDR2 SMNVEV (reference sequence). V was shortened by 2 bases and J by 1 base, with 10 bases between the two germline ends. There are 15 residues in the CDR3.

V and J are TRBV13 and TRBJ2-7, with 8 bases fitting TRBD2. V trimming: 5 bases; J trimming: 8 bases; junction bases outside the gene matches: 17. The germline V gene has CDR1 PRHDT and CDR2 FYEKMQ (reference sequence). CDR3 length: 16 residues. The CDR3 bases are TGTGCCAGCAGCCCCCCAGGGGCGGGGGGCCCCTTGCAGCAGTACTTC. Translation: CASSPPGAGGPLQQYF.

The rearrangement joins TRBV5-1 to TRBJ2-7; D uncertain. Germline CDR1 SGHRS, CDR2 YFSETQ. The V gene lost 2 bases and the J gene lost 1 base, with 7 bases spanning the gap. This CDR3 has 13 residues. The CDR3 coding sequence is TGCGCCAGCAGCTTACTCCCATCCTACGAGCAGTACTTC. Protein product: CASSLLPSYEQYF.

The chain has TRBV9 and TRBJ2-1; D is possibly TRBD2 (5 bases). V was pared by 3 bases and J by 8 bases, with 18 bases between. This CDR3 has 15 residues. In germline, CDR1 is SGDLS, CDR2 YYNGEE. In DNA, the CDR3 is TGTGCCAGCAGCGCCACTAGTAGCCGAGGGTATGAGCAGTTCTTC. It yields the protein CASSATSSRGYEQFF.

This chain uses TRBV9 with TRBJ2-7, with D maybe TRBD1 (6 bases). V was clipped by 5 bases and J by 0 bases, with 12 bases between them. CDR1 and CDR2 from the germline V gene are SGDLS and YYNGEE. The CDR3 is 14 residues long. This chain's CDR3 is CASSKGGISYEQYF. The CDR3, as DNA: TGTGCCAGCAGTAAAGGGGGAATCTCCTACGAGCAGTACTTC.

The chain uses TRBV5-1 and TRBJ2-7, with D unclear. Looked up from germline, CDR1 is SGHRS and CDR2 is YFSETQ. CDR3 length equals 15 residues. With 0 bases removed from V and 0 bases from J, the gap between germline ends came to 10 bases. The CDR3 protein is CASSLEAALSYEQYF. CDR3 coding DNA: TGCGCCAGCAGCTTGGAGGCGGCACTCTCCTACGAGCAGTACTTC.

This clone appeared once. The chain uses TRBV9 and TRBJ2-7, with TRBD2 as a possible D gene (5 bases). This CDR3 region has 13 residues. V gave up 4 bases and J gave up 3 bases, with 11 bases separating them. Germline V gene data show CDR1 as SGDLS and CDR2 as YYNGEE. The CDR3 spells CASSYDEGYEQYF. CDR3 DNA: TGTGCCAGCAGCTACGATGAGGGCTACGAGCAGTACTTC.

V usage is TRBV25-1 and J usage is TRBJ2-7; tentatively, D is TRBD1 (6 bases). This CDR3 has 14 amino acids. Trimming removed 4 bases at V and 4 bases at J, with 14 bases between. Germline V gene sequence: CDR1 MGHDK, CDR2 SYGVNS. CDR3 loop: CASSGQGFGYEQYF. CDR3 DNA: TGTGCCAGCAGTGGGCAGGGGTTTGGGTACGAGCAGTACTTC.

There are a few counts of this clone. This chain links TRBV15 with TRBJ2-3, with D perhaps matching TRBD1 (7 bases). CDR1 and CDR2 from the germline V gene are LNHNV and YYDKDF (reference sequence). Deletions cut 6 bases from V and 6 bases from J, with 16 bases between. The CDR3 has 14 amino acids. The CDR3 DNA reads TGTGCCACCAGGCCGACAGGGACTTACGATACGCAGTATTTT. Translated: CATRPTGTYDTQYF.

This clone was seen more than once but under ten times. The V gene is TRBV19, the J gene TRBJ1-6; D is unclear. CDR3 length: 14 amino acids. CDR1 and CDR2 from the germline V gene are LNHDA and SQIVND (reference sequence). V dropped 5 bases and J dropped 7 bases, with 12 bases sitting between them. CDR3 in amino acids: CASSFLELNSPLHF. DNA for the CDR3: TGTGCCAGTAGTTTTCTGGAACTAAATTCACCCCTCCACTTT.

The chain carries TRBV11-1 and TRBJ2-1; maybe TRBD2 (5 bases). Germline assignment: CDR1 SGHAT and CDR2 FQDESV (reference sequence). This CDR3 comprises 16 residues. Trimming pared 1 base from V and 0 bases from J, leaving 10 bases between. CDR3 amino acids: CASSLESGLSYNEQFF. Here the CDR3 DNA reads TGTGCCAGCAGCTTAGAGAGCGGCCTCTCCTACAATGAGCAGTTCTTC.

In this sample, this clone turned up a few times. The J gene is TRBJ2-1, the V gene TRBV30; D possibly corresponds to TRBD1 (5 bases). The CDR3 is made up of 16 amino acids. Germline-derived CDR1 and CDR2 are GTSNPN and SVGIG (reference sequence). Trimming left V 0 bases short and J 1 base short, with 13 bases between. Here the CDR3 DNA reads TGTGCCTGGAGTGTACAAGGGGTCCGATCCTACAATGAGCAGTTCTTC. It is translated as CAWSVQGVRSYNEQFF.

This rearrangement joins TRBV30 to TRBJ1-1, with a weak D call TRBD1 (5 bases). V shed 0 bases and J shed 3 bases, with 14 bases lying between them. The CDR3 has 15 amino acids. Germline-derived CDR1 and CDR2 are GTSNPN and SVGIG (reference sequence). The CDR3 DNA reads as TGTGCCTGGAGTGTAGGGAAGGGGATCTACACTGAAGCTTTCTTT. Its protein product is CAWSVGKGIYTEAFF.

The chain is built from TRBV7-3 and TRBJ2-7, with 10 positions matching TRBD2. Germline lookup yields CDR1 SGHTA and CDR2 FQGTGA. The CDR3 runs 15 residues. With 2 bases clipped from V and 5 bases from J, the junction kept 6 bases outside the gene matches. CDR3 in amino acids: CASSLGLAGANEQYF. CDR3 DNA: TGTGCCAGCAGCTTAGGGCTAGCGGGAGCTAACGAGCAGTACTTC.